This TCR beta chain appears in the sequencing data of a study of T cell responses to AZD1222 COVID-19 vaccine. Study in general: Second doses were pooled across both intervals (about 4 or about 12 weeks).

The table came from immunoSEQ multiplex PCR; TCRdb's copy has only in-frame clones and leaves some out. This sample carries 97,000 or so clones, around 83% of them seen once, and the ten largest clones take 5%. The CDR3 extends over 16 amino acids. Per germline, CDR1 SGHDT and CDR2 YYEEEE. With respect to this clone: Mismatch with germline at one junction end may stem from a read error.

The genes are TRBV5-6 and TRBJ2-3; D tentatively reads TRBD1 or TRBD2 (5 bases each). The receptor's source is an adult in good health. Specimen: peripheral blood, collected on day 0 of AZD1222 vaccination. CDR3 DNA sequence: TGTGCCAGCAGCTCCCGGGGCCTGGGGAACACAAATACGCAGTATTTT. Amino acids: CASSSRGLGNTNTQYF.